What follows describes a single T cell receptor (beta chain). The antigen is not known. The germline V gene has CDR1 KGHSH and CDR2 LQKENI. The length of the CDR3 is 12 residues. The V and J ends lost 5 bases and 14 bases respectively, with 16 bases between them. The data were taken from a study of cytomegalovirus exposure and HLA in healthy donors. Study-wide results and caveats: A classifier reportedly called cytomegalovirus status with high sensitivity and specificity.

Clones were read by immunoSEQ multiplex PCR, and TCRdb kept only the in-frame ones, dropping some. The repertoire consists of 55,000 to 75,000 clones, with roughly 94% occurring once and the leading ten covering 6% to 8.5%. The chain joins TRBV18 to TRBJ2-1, with D hard to call. The TCR was taken from a woman under 30 in good health and CMV-seropositive. Sample: PBMCs. The CDR3 sequence: CASSSAVRDEFF. The CDR3 DNA sequence: TGTGCCAGCTCATCCGCGGTGAGAGACGAGTTCTTC.